This T cell receptor beta chain was retrieved from a study of response to subunit inactivated influenza vaccine. General study findings and limits: Only a handful of new T cells, the authors suggested, are recruited with each seasonal influenza vaccination.

MiXCR was run by TCRdb on the RT-PCR reads, yielding one entry per CDR3 protein. Here the sample spans approximately 570,000 distinct CDR3 sequences, 7.6% being singletons. With regard to this clonotype: Antigen unknown.

The sequencing used PBMCs from blood, collected around 2 years after vaccination. The sequence was obtained from a man in his fifties or sixties who received an inactivated influenza vaccine.

The DNA for the CDR3 is TGTGCCAGCAGCCAAGCGTCTAGCGGGGGAGGACAAGAGACCCAGTACTTC. It is translated as CASSQASSGGGQETQYF. The chain couples TRBV4-2 to TRBJ2-5, with 10 bases aligning to TRBD2. The CDR3 has 17 amino acids. The germline gives CDR1 LGHNA, CDR2 YNFKEQ. With V trimmed by 1 base and J by 2 bases, 7 bases remained unmatched.